Below, 5 T cell receptor beta chains from the same sample are listed, as sequenced in a study of radiotherapy plus CTLA-4 blockade in lung cancer. TCRdb's table, derived via immunoSEQ multiplex PCR, lists solely in-frame clones and lacks some. This table has about 120,000 clones, 70% to 90% appearing once. The source material was peripheral blood, sampled from a patient treated with radiotherapy plus ipilimumab. These receptors all stem from a human donor with non-small cell lung cancer that progressed on radiotherapy plus ipilimumab.

The CDR3, as DNA: TGTGCCAGCAGTCAAACCTACAATGAGCAGTTCTTC. Translated: CASSQTYNEQFF. The V call is TRBV6-1, the J call TRBJ2-1; D is undetermined. The CDR3 extends over 12 amino acids. V was shortened by 5 bases and J by 2 bases, with 4 bases between the two germline ends. The germline V gene has CDR1 MNHNS and CDR2 SASEGT.

The chain couples TRBV4-1 to TRBJ2-7; 8 bases align to TRBD2. The CDR3 spans 16 residues. The V segment lost 1 base and the J segment 1 base; nucleotides outside the gene matches: 6. Per the germline V gene, CDR1 is MGHRA and CDR2 is YSYEKL. CDR3 residues: CASSQGDRGRSYEQYF. The CDR3 nucleotides are TGCGCCAGCAGCCAAGGGGACCGCGGGAGGTCCTACGAGCAGTACTTC.

This rearrangement joins TRBV18 to TRBJ2-5, with TRBD2 as a possible D gene (6 bases). Per the germline V gene, CDR1 is KGHSH and CDR2 is LQKENI. This CDR3 has 12 residues. V lost 6 bases, J lost 4 bases, and 9 bases lay in between. CDR3 nucleotides: TGTGCCAGCTCTAGCGGAAGAGAGACCCAGTACTTC. Encoded protein: CASSSGRETQYF. Based on the CDR3 plus reference TRBV18 and TRBJ2-5, the full variable domain is NAGVMQNPRHLVRRRGQEARLRCSPMKGHSHVYWYRQLPEEGLKFMVYLQKENIIDESGMPKERFSAEFPKEGPSILRIQQVVRGDSAAYFCASSSGRETQYFGPGTRLLVL.

This clone showed up just once. CDR3 bases: TGTGCCAGCAGTGAACTGAGAGGCACAGATACGCAGTATTTT. This gives the protein CASSELRGTDTQYF. This chain joins TRBV2 and TRBJ2-3; no reliable D call. Germline lookup yields CDR1 SNHLY and CDR2 FYNNEI. The CDR3 loop spans 14 amino acids. Trimming took off 2 bases at V and 1 base at J, with 7 bases between the two ends.

The chain joins TRBV7-3 to TRBJ2-2, with 8 bases identical to TRBD2. The V and J ends lost 1 base and 6 bases, in that order; junction bases with no gene match: 10. This CDR3 region has 17 residues. Germline V gene sequence: CDR1 SGHTA, CDR2 FQGTGA. Here the CDR3 DNA reads TGTGCCAGCAGCTTAAGGAGGAGGAGTAGCGGGGCCGGGGAGCTGTTTTTT. This codes for CASSLRRRSSGAGELFF.